The rows below give T cell receptor beta chains drawn from one sample of a study of tumor-infiltrating lymphocytes in primary liver carcinoma. TCRdb ran MiXCR on the multiplex PCR reads and lists one entry per CDR3 protein. In the table there are approximately 320,000 distinct CDR3 sequences, approximately 58% of which are singletons. Sequencing was carried out using peripheral blood. These receptors were collected from a woman aged 25 to 39 with primary liver carcinoma and hepatitis B virus infection. The CDR3 runs from the conserved cysteine through the conserved F or W. D genes are given only for firm matches. Clone size, where shown, is once, few, many, or a class for clones that have expanded.

V gene: TRBV29-1; D gene: TRBD1; J gene: TRBJ2-7; clone size: NA; CDR3 protein: CSVSGTGAFHEQYF; CDR3 DNA: TGCAGCGTTTCCGGGACAGGGGCGTTCCACGAGCAGTACTTC
V gene: TRBV5-6; D gene: NA; J gene: TRBJ2-1; clone size: once; CDR3 protein: CASSSVVVWGNARRFSGYNEQFF; CDR3 DNA: TGTGCCAGCAGCTCGGTTGTCGTATGGGGAAACGCACGGAGGTTTAGCGGCTACAATGAGCAGTTCTTC
V gene: TRBV18; D gene: NA; J gene: TRBJ2-4; clone size: few; CDR3 protein: CASSPVALRGIQYF; CDR3 DNA: TGTGCCAGCTCACCGGTAGCCCTGCGGGGCATTCAGTACTTC
V gene: TRBV28; D gene: TRBD1; J gene: TRBJ2-7; clone size: NA; CDR3 protein: CASSPTGTGNLEQYF; CDR3 DNA: TGTGCCAGCAGCCCTACCGGGACAGGGAACCTTGAGCAGTACTTC
V gene: TRBV7-2; D gene: TRBD2; J gene: TRBJ2-3; clone size: NA; CDR3 protein: CASRLEAGGPDTQYF; CDR3 DNA: TGTGCCAGCAGATTAGAAGCGGGAGGGCCAGATACGCAGTATTTT
V gene: TRBV6-2/TRBV6-3; D gene: TRBD2; J gene: TRBJ2-1; clone size: many; CDR3 protein: CASSAWTSGRARDNEQFF; CDR3 DNA: TGTGCCAGCAGTGCCTGGACTAGCGGGAGGGCCAGGGACAATGAGCAGTTCTTC
V gene: TRBV7-9; D gene: NA; J gene: TRBJ1-4; clone size: NA; CDR3 protein: CASNATEKLFF; CDR3 DNA: TGTGCTAGCAACGCCACAGAAAAACTGTTTTTT
V gene: TRBV12-3/TRBV12-4; D gene: TRBD2; J gene: TRBJ2-1; clone size: few; CDR3 protein: CASSLASGRASGVEQFF; CDR3 DNA: TGTGCCAGCAGTTTAGCCAGCGGGAGGGCCTCGGGGGTCGAGCAGTTCTTT
V gene: TRBV4-1; D gene: TRBD2; J gene: TRBJ2-3; clone size: NA; CDR3 protein: CASRQPTSGRYTQYF; CDR3 DNA: TGCGCCAGCCGCCAACCCACTAGCGGGAGATATACGCAGTATTTT
V gene: TRBV6-5; D gene: NA; J gene: TRBJ2-7; clone size: many; CDR3 protein: CASSQKGGPYEQYF; CDR3 DNA: TGTGCCAGCAGCCAAAAGGGGGGCCCCTACGAGCAGTACTTC
V gene: TRBV6-5; D gene: NA; J gene: TRBJ2-3; clone size: few; CDR3 protein: CASSITKRADTQYF; CDR3 DNA: TGTGCCAGCAGTATTACAAAGCGAGCAGATACGCAGTATTTT
V gene: TRBV28; D gene: NA; J gene: TRBJ1-1; clone size: NA; CDR3 protein: CASIQDSQKIEAFF; CDR3 DNA: TGTGCCAGCATTCAGGACAGCCAAAAAATTGAAGCTTTCTTT
V gene: TRBV12-3/TRBV12-4; D gene: NA; J gene: TRBJ2-5; clone size: NA; CDR3 protein: CASSATREETQYF; CDR3 DNA: TGTGCCAGCAGCGCTACTAGAGAGGAGACCCAGTACTTC
V gene: TRBV11-2; D gene: NA; J gene: TRBJ1-2; clone size: NA; CDR3 protein: CASSLGGANCGYTF; CDR3 DNA: TGTGCCAGCAGCTTAGGCGGGGCCAACTGTGGCTACACCTTC
V gene: TRBV11-2; D gene: NA; J gene: TRBJ2-5; clone size: NA; CDR3 protein: CASSLMSEETQYF; CDR3 DNA: TGTGCCAGCAGCTTAATGTCAGAGGAGACCCAGTACTTC
V gene: TRBV14; D gene: TRBD2; J gene: TRBJ2-3; clone size: NA; CDR3 protein: CASSPGLGVRSTDTQYF; CDR3 DNA: TGTGCCAGCAGCCCCGGACTAGGAGTGAGGAGCACAGATACGCAGTATTTT
V gene: TRBV29-1; D gene: NA; J gene: TRBJ2-7; clone size: NA; CDR3 protein: CSVTGISESRNEQYF; CDR3 DNA: TGCAGCGTTACCGGGATTAGCGAGAGTAGGAACGAGCAGTACTTC
V gene: TRBV12-5; D gene: NA; J gene: TRBJ2-2; clone size: many; CDR3 protein: CASGLVVGPNTGELFF; CDR3 DNA: TGTGCTAGTGGTTTGGTAGTCGGGCCTAACACCGGGGAGCTGTTTTTT
V gene: TRBV6-2/TRBV6-3; D gene: NA; J gene: TRBJ2-3; clone size: NA; CDR3 protein: CVSSYRDSSDTQYF; CDR3 DNA: TGTGTCAGCAGTTACCGCGACTCCTCAGATACGCAGTATTTT
V gene: TRBV12-3/TRBV12-4; D gene: NA; J gene: TRBJ1-5; clone size: many; CDR3 protein: CASSFRQGGSSNQPQHF; CDR3 DNA: TGTGCCAGCAGTTTTCGGCAGGGAGGGTCTAGCAATCAGCCCCAGCATTTT
V gene: TRBV6-1; D gene: NA; J gene: TRBJ2-2; clone size: once; CDR3 protein: CASSETLPGSAANTGELFF; CDR3 DNA: TGTGCCAGTAGTGAAACCCTTCCCGGGAGCGCAGCGAACACCGGGGAGCTGTTTTTT
V gene: TRBV7-9; D gene: NA; J gene: TRBJ2-3; clone size: NA; CDR3 protein: CASSFWGRGDTPYF; CDR3 DNA: TGTGCCAGCAGCTTTTGGGGGCGAGGAGATACGCCGTATTTT
V gene: TRBV11-2; D gene: TRBD2; J gene: TRBJ2-5; clone size: NA; CDR3 protein: CARSRGVGETQYF; CDR3 DNA: TGTGCTAGAAGCCGGGGGGTAGGAGAGACCCAGTACTTC
V gene: TRBV5-4; D gene: TRBD1; J gene: TRBJ1-2; clone size: NA; CDR3 protein: CASSLRDSQFYGYAF; CDR3 DNA: TGTGCCAGCAGCTTGCGGGACAGCCAATTCTATGGCTACGCCTTC